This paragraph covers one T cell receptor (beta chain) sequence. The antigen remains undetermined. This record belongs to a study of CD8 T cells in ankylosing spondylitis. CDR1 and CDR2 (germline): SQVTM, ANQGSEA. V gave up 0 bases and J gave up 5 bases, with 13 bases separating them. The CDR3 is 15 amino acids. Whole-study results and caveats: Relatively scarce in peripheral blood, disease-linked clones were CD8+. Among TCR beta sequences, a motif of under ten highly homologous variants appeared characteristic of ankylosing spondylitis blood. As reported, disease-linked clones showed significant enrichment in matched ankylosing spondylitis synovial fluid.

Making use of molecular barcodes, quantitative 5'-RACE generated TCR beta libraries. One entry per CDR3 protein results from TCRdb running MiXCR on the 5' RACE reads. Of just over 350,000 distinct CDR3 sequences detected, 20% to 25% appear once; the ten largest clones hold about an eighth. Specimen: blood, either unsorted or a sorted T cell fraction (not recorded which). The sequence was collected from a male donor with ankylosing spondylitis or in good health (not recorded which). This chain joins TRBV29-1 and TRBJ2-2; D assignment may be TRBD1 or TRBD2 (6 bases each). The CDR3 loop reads CSVEDPEGETGELFF. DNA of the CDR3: TGCAGCGTTGAAGATCCGGAGGGGGAAACCGGGGAGCTGTTTTTT.